This paragraph reports one TCR beta chain. Its antigen is currently unknown. Sample treatment: about 20 received Ad26.COV2.S at low or high dose, single or two shots; a few received placebo; per-sample allocation not given. Day 63 following the first vaccine or placebo injection was when the samples were taken. Assay: immunoSEQ multiplex PCR; the TCRdb copy retains only in-frame clones and omits some. This table has about 350,000 clones, about 87% appearing once. The data were obtained in a study of Ad26.COV2.S vaccination and SARS-CoV-2 variants. Study summary: In the COV1001 trial, the donor was in the Ad26.COV2.S arm.

Broader study findings: Participants in the vaccine arm had higher spike-specific TCR breadth; placebo recipients had lower. The breadth of spike-specific CD8+ and CD4+ T cell responses after vaccination was reportedly substantial.

This CDR3 is 15 amino acids long. Germline V CDR1 and CDR2: ENHRY, SYGVKD. V was pared by 5 bases and J by 1 base, with 7 bases of the junction left unmatched. Here the sequenced sample was peripheral blood, taken in a trial of Ad26.COV2.S vaccine versus placebo. The V call is TRBV10-3, the J call TRBJ1-1; 7 nucleotides align to TRBD1. This TCR was sampled from a person aged 18-65 years who received the Ad26.COV2.S COVID-19 vaccine or a placebo. In DNA, the CDR3 is TGTGCCATCAGTATCGACGGGACAGAGAACACTGAAGCTTTCTTT. Residues: CAISIDGTENTEAFF.